These 19 T cell receptor beta chains were sequenced from one sample in a study of T cells in tumors after PD-1 blockade. TCRdb keeps only in-frame clones here, not all; method: immunoSEQ multiplex PCR. This repertoire shows 55,000 to 70,000 clones, around 80% found once; its top ten account for around an eighth. Specimen: PBMCs, collected before anti-PD-1 treatment. Receptors originate from a human donor with basal cell carcinoma.

This chain connects TRBV27 to TRBJ2-3, with D hard to call. CDR1 and CDR2 (germline): MNHEY, SMNVEV (reference sequence). The CDR3 consists of 13 residues. Between the trimmed V and J ends, which lost 5 bases and 6 bases, there was a span of 12 bases. In DNA form, the CDR3 reads TGTGCCAGCAGTCCCCTCCACACTGATACGCAGTATTTT. Protein product: CASSPLHTDTQYF.

The rearrangement joins TRBV2 to TRBJ2-3; D perhaps matches TRBD2 (7 bases). CDR3 length: 15 amino acids. Per the germline V gene, CDR1 is SNHLY and CDR2 is FYNNEI. V lost 2 bases and J 3 bases, leaving 12 bases between the germline ends. The DNA of the CDR3 is TGTGCCAGCAGTGAAATAGGGGGGGGGACAGATACGCAGTATTTT. Amino acids: CASSEIGGGTDTQYF.

This chain links TRBV2 with TRBJ2-7; D is unresolved. The CDR3 extends over 11 amino acids. In germline, CDR1 is SNHLY, CDR2 FYNNEI. The V gene lost 0 bases and the J gene lost 3 bases, with 0 bases spanning the gap. CDR3 coding DNA: TGTGCCAGCAGTGAAGCCTACGAGCAGTACTTC. Its translation: CASSEAYEQYF.

This clone was detected once. The gene calls are TRBV6-5 and TRBJ2-7, with 7 bases identical to TRBD1. The CDR3 consists of 15 residues. J gave up 3 bases and V 4 bases, and 9 bases lay outside the gene matches. Germline values: CDR1 MNHEY, CDR2 SVGAGI. The CDR3 DNA follows: TGTGCCAGCAGTTCACGGACAGGAGCTAACTACGAGCAGTACTTC. Residues: CASSSRTGANYEQYF.

Remarks on this clone: The identical CDR3 is also encoded by other nucleotide sequences in the sample. The chain couples TRBV19 to TRBJ1-1; D ambiguous. Trimming removed 3 bases from V and 1 base from J, with 6 bases in between. Germline V gene data show CDR1 as LNHDA and CDR2 as SQIVND (reference sequence). CDR3 size: 13 residues. The CDR3 sequence is CASSISGNTEAFF. The CDR3 DNA follows: TGTGCCAGTAGTATTTCAGGGAACACTGAAGCTTTCTTT.

This chain links TRBV15 with TRBJ2-3, with D perhaps given as TRBD1 or TRBD2 (6 bases each). This CDR3 contains 15 residues. The V and J ends lost 3 bases and 1 base respectively, with 11 bases between them. Germline-derived CDR1 and CDR2 are LNHNV and YYDKDF (reference sequence). For the CDR3, the DNA is TGTGCCACCAGCAGTAGGGGGGCAGGCACAGATACGCAGTATTTT. It codes for CATSSRGAGTDTQYF.

This rearrangement joins TRBV4-2 to TRBJ2-7; 12 bases fit TRBD1. The V and J ends lost 0 bases and 4 bases, in that order; junction bases with no gene match: 13. The CDR3 loop spans 19 amino acids. The V gene's germline CDR1 is LGHNA and CDR2 YNFKEQ. The CDR3 sequence: CASSQDSGTGGVIPYEQYF. The CDR3 nucleotides read TGTGCCAGCAGCCAAGATAGCGGGACAGGGGGCGTTATACCTTACGAGCAGTACTTC.

The CDR3 nucleotides read TGTGCCAGCAGCAAAGGAGACCGAGGCGCTGAAGCTTTCTTT. Translation: CASSKGDRGAEAFF. The chain employs TRBV21-1 and TRBJ1-1. TRBV21-1 is given as a pseudogene. The CDR3 has 14 amino acids.

This clone was detected only a few times. The chain carries TRBV30 and TRBJ1-5, with unresolved D. The ends were cut back, 1 base at V and 6 bases at J, with 10 bases in the middle. CDR3 length equals 13 residues. Per germline, CDR1 GTSNPN and CDR2 SVGIG (reference sequence). In DNA, the CDR3 is TGTGCCTGGAGTGACGGGAGTCCTCAGCCCCAGCATTTT. Translated: CAWSDGSPQPQHF.

The V gene is TRBV15, the J gene TRBJ1-4, with 9 bases matching TRBD1. V lost 2 bases and J lost 5; bases outside the gene matches: 6. The CDR3 covers 16 residues. CDR1 is LNHNV and CDR2 is YYDKDF in the germline V gene (reference sequence). The CDR3 is CATSRRTGGGNEKLFF. The CDR3, as DNA: TGTGCCACCAGCAGAAGAACAGGGGGCGGAAATGAAAAACTGTTTTTT. The whole variable domain, filled in from reference TRBV15 and TRBJ1-4, reads DAMVIQNPRYQVTQFGKPVTLSCSQTLNHNVMYWYQQKSSQAPKLLFHYYDKDFNNEADTPDNFQSRRPNTSFCFLDIRSPGLGDTAMYLCATSRRTGGGNEKLFFGSGTQLSVL.

The chain is built from TRBV2 and TRBJ1-3; D gene ambiguous. Germline V gives CDR1 SNHLY, CDR2 FYNNEI. The CDR3 spans 16 residues. The ends were cut back, 10 bases at V and 4 bases at J, with 23 bases in the middle. The CDR3 DNA reads TGTGCCACCAACATACGTGACAAAAGGTCCGGAAACACCATATATTTT. Its protein product is CATNIRDKRSGNTIYF.

This rearrangement joins TRBV7-3 to TRBJ2-3; 8 bases align to TRBD2. The germline gives CDR1 SGHTA, CDR2 FQGTGA. The CDR3 runs 14 residues. With 2 bases clipped from V and 4 bases from J, the junction kept 2 bases outside the gene matches. Here the CDR3 reads CASSLAGGADTQYF. CDR3 nucleotides: TGTGCCAGCAGCTTAGCGGGGGGCGCAGATACGCAGTATTTT.

The rearrangement joins TRBV7-3 to TRBJ2-5, with D possibly called TRBD1 or TRBD2 (5 bases each). The CDR3 spans 13 residues. Trimming shortened V by 5 bases and J by 3 bases, and 10 bases separated the two germline ends. CDR1 is SGHTA, CDR2 FQGTGA, per germline. Written as DNA, the CDR3 is TGTGCCAGCAGCCGAGGGACGGAAGAGACCCAGTACTTC. It codes for CASSRGTEETQYF.

This chain connects TRBV5-4 to TRBJ1-1; TRBD1 matches 11 bases. The V segment lost 4 bases and the J segment 7 bases; nucleotides outside the gene matches: 6. This CDR3 has 14 residues. Germline CDR1 and CDR2: SGHNT and YYREEE (reference sequence). The CDR3 region is CASSPVGTGGEAFF. The DNA for the CDR3 is TGTGCCAGCAGCCCGGTCGGGACAGGGGGTGAAGCTTTCTTT.

The gene calls are TRBV12-5 and TRBJ2-7; D gene uncertain. Trimming removed 7 bases from V and 0 bases from J, with 19 bases in between. Germline V gene sequence: CDR1 LGHNT, CDR2 FRNRAP. CDR3 length: 16 residues. The CDR3 DNA sequence: TGTGCTAGTGCCCCCGACCGAACACTTGTCTCCTACGAGCAGTACTTC. Translation: CASAPDRTLVSYEQYF.

The genes are TRBV6-6 and TRBJ2-4; 10 nucleotides match TRBD2. The CDR3 covers 15 residues. The V gene end was trimmed by 3 bases and the J gene end by 8 bases; junction bases not matched to a gene: 7. Germline assignment: CDR1 MNHNY and CDR2 SVGAGI (reference sequence). The CDR3: CASSYVAGGRDIQYF. The CDR3 DNA reads as TGTGCCAGCAGTTATGTAGCGGGGGGCAGGGACATTCAGTACTTC.

The genes are TRBV5-1 and TRBJ2-2; the match to TRBD2 covers 7 bases. V was clipped by 4 bases and J by 8 bases; unmatched bases: 2. The V gene's germline CDR1 is SGHRS and CDR2 YFSETQ. The CDR3 has 12 residues. CDR3 nucleotides: TGCGCCAGCAGCGAACTAGCGGGGGAGCTGTTTTTT. It specifies CASSELAGELFF.

This chain connects TRBV4-1 to TRBJ2-7, with 9 positions matching TRBD1. Looked up from germline, CDR1 is MGHRA and CDR2 is YSYEKL. The CDR3 is 13 amino acids. V gave up 5 bases and J gave up 4 bases; unmatched junction bases: 3. DNA for the CDR3: TGCGCCAGCAGCTTCGGACAGGGGTACGAGCAGTACTTC. It translates to CASSFGQGYEQYF.

The chain combines TRBV19 with TRBJ1-2, with 7 bases identical to TRBD1. V lost 4 bases and J lost 4; bases outside the gene matches: 6. The CDR3 extends over 14 amino acids. Per germline, CDR1 LNHDA and CDR2 SQIVND (reference sequence). The CDR3 is CASSTQTGRYGYTF. Written as DNA, the CDR3 is TGTGCCAGTAGTACCCAGACAGGGCGCTATGGCTACACCTTC.